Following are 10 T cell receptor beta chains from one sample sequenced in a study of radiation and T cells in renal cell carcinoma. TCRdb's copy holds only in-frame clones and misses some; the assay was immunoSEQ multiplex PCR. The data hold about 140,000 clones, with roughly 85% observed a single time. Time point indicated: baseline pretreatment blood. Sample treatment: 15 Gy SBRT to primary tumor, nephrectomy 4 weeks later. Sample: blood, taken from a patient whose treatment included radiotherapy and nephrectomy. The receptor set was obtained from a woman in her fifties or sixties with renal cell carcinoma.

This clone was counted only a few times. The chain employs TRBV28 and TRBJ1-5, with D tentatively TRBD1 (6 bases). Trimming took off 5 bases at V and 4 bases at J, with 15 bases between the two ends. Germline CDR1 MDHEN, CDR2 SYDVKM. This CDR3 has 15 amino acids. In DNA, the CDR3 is TGTGCCAGCAGTCCCGGGGGGCTTCGAAATCAGCCCCAGCATTTT. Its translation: CASSPGGLRNQPQHF. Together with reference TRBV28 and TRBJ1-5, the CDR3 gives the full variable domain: DVKVTQSSRYLVKRTGEKVFLECVQDMDHENMFWYRQDPGLGLRLIYFSYDVKMKEKGDIPEGYSVSREKKERFSLILESASTNQTSMYLCASSPGGLRNQPQHFGDGTRLSIL.

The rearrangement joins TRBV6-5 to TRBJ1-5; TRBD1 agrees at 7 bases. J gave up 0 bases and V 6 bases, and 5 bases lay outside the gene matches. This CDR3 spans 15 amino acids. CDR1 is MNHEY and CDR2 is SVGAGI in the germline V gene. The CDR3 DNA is TGTGCCAGCAGCCCCGGGACAGATAGCAATCAGCCCCAGCATTTT. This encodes CASSPGTDSNQPQHF.

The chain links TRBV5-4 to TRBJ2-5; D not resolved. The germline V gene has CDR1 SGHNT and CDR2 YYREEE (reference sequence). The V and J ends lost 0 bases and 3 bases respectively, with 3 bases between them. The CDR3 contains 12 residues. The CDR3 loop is CASSLGEETQYF. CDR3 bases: TGTGCCAGCAGCTTGGGAGAAGAGACCCAGTACTTC.

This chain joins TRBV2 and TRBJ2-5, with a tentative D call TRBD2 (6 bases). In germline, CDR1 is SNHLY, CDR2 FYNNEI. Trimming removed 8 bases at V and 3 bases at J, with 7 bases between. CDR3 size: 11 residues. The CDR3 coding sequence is TGTGCCAGCGGCGGGGAAGAGACCCAGTACTTC. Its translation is CASGGEETQYF.

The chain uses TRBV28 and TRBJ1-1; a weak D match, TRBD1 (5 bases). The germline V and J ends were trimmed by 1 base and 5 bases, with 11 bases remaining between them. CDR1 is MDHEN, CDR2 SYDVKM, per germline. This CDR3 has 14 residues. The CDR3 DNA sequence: TGTGCCAGCAGTTTATCGGGGGGTAAGACTGAAGCTTTCTTT. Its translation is CASSLSGGKTEAFF.

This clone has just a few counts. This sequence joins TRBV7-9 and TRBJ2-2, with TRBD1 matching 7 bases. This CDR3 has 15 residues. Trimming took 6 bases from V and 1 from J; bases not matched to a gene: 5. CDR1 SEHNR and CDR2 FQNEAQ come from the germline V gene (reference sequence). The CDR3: CASRPTGMNTGELFF. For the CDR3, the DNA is TGTGCCAGCAGGCCGACAGGGATGAACACCGGGGAGCTGTTTTTT.

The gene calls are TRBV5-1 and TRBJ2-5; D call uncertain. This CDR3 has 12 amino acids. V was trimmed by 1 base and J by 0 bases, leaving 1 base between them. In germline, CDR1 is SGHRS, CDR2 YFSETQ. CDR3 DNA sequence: TGCGCCAGCAGCTTGTACCAAGAGACCCAGTACTTC. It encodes CASSLYQETQYF.

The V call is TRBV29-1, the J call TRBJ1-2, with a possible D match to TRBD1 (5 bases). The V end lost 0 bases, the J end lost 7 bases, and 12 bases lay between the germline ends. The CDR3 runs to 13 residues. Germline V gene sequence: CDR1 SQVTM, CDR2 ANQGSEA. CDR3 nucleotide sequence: TGCAGCGTTGAAGACGACAGCGAGGGTGGCTACACCTTC. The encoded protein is CSVEDDSEGGYTF.

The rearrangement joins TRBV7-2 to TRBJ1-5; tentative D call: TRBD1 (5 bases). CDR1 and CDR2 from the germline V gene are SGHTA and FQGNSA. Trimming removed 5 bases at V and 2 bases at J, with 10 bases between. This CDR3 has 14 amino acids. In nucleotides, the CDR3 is TGTGCCAGCAGCCGTACGGGGGGCAATCAGCCCCAGCATTTT. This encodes CASSRTGGNQPQHF.

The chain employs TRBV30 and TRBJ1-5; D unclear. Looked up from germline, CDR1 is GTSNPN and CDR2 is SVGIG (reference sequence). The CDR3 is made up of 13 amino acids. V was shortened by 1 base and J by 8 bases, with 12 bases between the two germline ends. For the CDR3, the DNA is TGTGCCTGGAGTGGAATGGGGTTGGAGCCCCAGCATTTT. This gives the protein CAWSGMGLEPQHF. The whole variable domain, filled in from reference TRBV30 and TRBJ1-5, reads SQTIHQWPATLVQPVGSPLSLECTVEGTSNPNLYWYRQAAGRGLQLLFYSVGIGQISSEVPQNLSASRPQDRQFILSSKKLLLSDSGFYLCAWSGMGLEPQHFGDGTRLSIL.